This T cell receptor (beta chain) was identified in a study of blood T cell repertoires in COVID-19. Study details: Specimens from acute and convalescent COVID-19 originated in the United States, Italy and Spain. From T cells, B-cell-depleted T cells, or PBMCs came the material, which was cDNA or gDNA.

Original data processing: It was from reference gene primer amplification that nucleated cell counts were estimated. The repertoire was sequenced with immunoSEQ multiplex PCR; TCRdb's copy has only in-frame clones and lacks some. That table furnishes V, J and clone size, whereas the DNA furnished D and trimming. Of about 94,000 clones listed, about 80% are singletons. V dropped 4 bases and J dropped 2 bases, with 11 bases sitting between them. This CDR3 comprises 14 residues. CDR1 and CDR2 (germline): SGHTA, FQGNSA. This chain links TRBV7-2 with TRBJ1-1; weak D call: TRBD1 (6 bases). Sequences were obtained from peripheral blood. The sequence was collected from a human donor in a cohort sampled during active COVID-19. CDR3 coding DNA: TGTGCCAGCAGCTCCCACAGGGTCAACACTGAAGCTTTCTTT. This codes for CASSSHRVNTEAFF.